Following are 10 T cell receptor beta chains from one sample sequenced in a study of blood T cell repertoires in COVID-19. TCRdb's table, derived via immunoSEQ multiplex PCR, lists solely in-frame clones and lacks some. The sample yields about 180,000 clones, 80% seen once. The sample consisted of PBMCs or T cells enriched from blood (not recorded which). These receptors all come from a man aged 60 to 69 who had been exposed to COVID-19.

The chain recombines TRBV9 with TRBJ2-7; D uncertain. The CDR3 runs to 14 residues. Trimming stripped 0 bases from V and 3 bases from J, with 10 bases between. CDR1 and CDR2 (germline): SGDLS, YYNGEE. CDR3 residues: CASSVGGNLYEQYF. DNA of the CDR3: TGTGCCAGCAGCGTAGGAGGCAACCTCTACGAGCAGTACTTC.

The chain recombines TRBV27 with TRBJ1-2, with unresolved D. CDR3 length equals 13 residues. Germline CDR1 reads MNHEY; CDR2 reads SMNVEV (reference sequence). With 2 bases removed from V and 8 bases from J, the gap between germline ends came to 12 bases. This CDR3 reads CASSLTQAPGYTF. CDR3 in DNA: TGTGCCAGCAGTTTAACCCAGGCCCCGGGCTACACCTTC.

V usage is TRBV9 and J usage is TRBJ2-2; 10 bases fit TRBD2. Germline V gene data show CDR1 as SGDLS and CDR2 as YYNGEE. V was clipped by 3 bases and J by 5 bases; unmatched bases: 4. The CDR3 has 15 residues. CDR3 DNA sequence: TGTGCCAGCAGCGCTCTAGCGGGAGAGACCGGGGAGCTGTTTTTT. Amino acids: CASSALAGETGELFF.

The chain has TRBV3-1 (or the pseudogene TRBV3-2) and TRBJ2-2, with TRBD1 as a possible D gene (6 bases). The V gene's germline CDR1 is LGHDT and CDR2 YNNKEL (reference sequence). The CDR3 contains 16 residues. Deletions cut 1 base from V and 6 bases from J, with 15 bases between. In DNA, the CDR3 is TGTGCCAGCAGCCAAGGATCCAGGGGAAGTCCCGGGGAGCTGTTTTTT. It codes for CASSQGSRGSPGELFF.

The chain recombines TRBV10-3 with TRBJ2-7; 8 nucleotides line up with TRBD1. V lost 6 bases, J lost 1 base, and 8 bases stayed unmatched. CDR1 is ENHRY and CDR2 is SYGVKD in the germline V gene. The CDR3 has 15 residues. The DNA of the CDR3 is TGTGCCATCAGAAGAGCCGGGACAGGATCCTACGAGCAGTACTTC. It specifies CAIRRAGTGSYEQYF.

The V call is TRBV7-2, the J call TRBJ1-2, with 7 bases lining up with TRBD1. Germline V gene sequence: CDR1 SGHTA, CDR2 FQGNSA. CDR3 length: 14 amino acids. The ends lost 4 bases at V and 5 bases at J; junction bases unmatched: 7. The CDR3 region is CASSSINRGYGYTF. The CDR3 DNA sequence: TGTGCCAGCAGCTCCATTAACAGGGGTTATGGCTACACCTTC.

The CDR3 DNA follows: TGTGCCAGCAGCCGGGACAGTATTTCTGGAAACACCATATATTTT. This sequence encodes CASSRDSISGNTIYF. This chain uses TRBV6-5 with TRBJ1-3; 7 bases align to TRBD1. The CDR3 runs 15 residues. The germline CDR1 and CDR2 sequences are MNHEY and SVGAGI. Losses at the gene ends were 6 bases for V and 1 base for J; bases not matched to a gene: 6.

The chain uses TRBV4-1 and TRBJ2-7; TRBD1 matches 9 bases. Germline trimming cut 0 bases from V and 5 bases from J; bases unmatched to any gene: 11. This CDR3 is 17 amino acids long. Germline V gives CDR1 MGHRA, CDR2 YSYEKL. CDR3 in amino acids: CASSQDGQGTVVDEQYF. CDR3 coding DNA: TGCGCCAGCAGCCAAGATGGACAGGGGACAGTTGTTGACGAGCAGTACTTC.

The rearrangement uses TRBV2 and TRBJ2-7; maybe TRBD1 (6 bases). Per germline, CDR1 SNHLY and CDR2 FYNNEI. Trimming removed 7 bases at V and 0 bases at J, with 13 bases between. The CDR3 is 14 residues long. CDR3 DNA: TGTGCCAGCACCTATCGGGGACACTCCTACGAGCAGTACTTC. Its translation is CASTYRGHSYEQYF.

The chain is built from TRBV25-1 and TRBJ1-1, with 7 bases that match TRBD1. Germline loops: CDR1 MGHDK, CDR2 SYGVNS. The CDR3 has 13 residues. J lost 1 base, V lost 4 bases, and 0 bases had no gene match. The CDR3 DNA is TGTGCCAGCAGTGGACAGGGGAACACTGAAGCTTTCTTT. Protein product: CASSGQGNTEAFF.